The present T cell receptor (beta chain) was sequenced within a study of T cell changes during pregnancy in multiple sclerosis. From germline, CDR1 is MNHNS and CDR2 SASEGT. Trimming took 1 base from V and 5 from J, leaving 8 bases between them. CDR3 length: 13 amino acids. Libraries were prepared by immunoSEQ multiplex PCR; TCRdb keeps only in-frame clonotypes and omits some of them. The table records approximately 10,000 clones, approximately 83% of them present only once. The sequencing used CD8+ T cells from peripheral blood mononuclear cells, collected in the third trimester of pregnancy. The origin of this receptor is a female donor in good health, enrolled as a control in a pregnancy study. The rearrangement joins TRBV6-1 to TRBJ1-1, with D tentatively TRBD1 (5 bases). DNA of the CDR3: TGTGCCAGCAGTGAAGACGGGGGAACTGAAGCTTTCTTT. As protein: CASSEDGGTEAFF.